These 8 T cell receptor beta chains were sequenced from one sample in a study of metastatic and nonmetastatic thyroid tumors. TCRdb redid the clone calls on the PCR reads using MiXCR. The data show roughly 6,900 clones, roughly a quarter seen once. Patients underwent thyroid surgery, and none had received any treatment before it. Sequencing was done on a sample of adjacent normal tissue. The source of these receptors is a male donor with papillary thyroid cancer or a benign thyroid nodule (not recorded which). Some clones in this sample may be carry-over from other donors' samples.

A few counts support this clone. This chain connects TRBV25-1 to TRBJ2-1; maybe TRBD2 (6 bases). The V end lost 6 bases, the J end lost 13 bases, and 13 bases lay between the germline ends. CDR3 length: 11 residues. The germline gives CDR1 MGHDK, CDR2 SYGVNS. CDR3 DNA sequence: TGTGCCAGCAGCCCGGGACTGGACCAGTTCTTC. This codes for CASSPGLDQFF.

By proportion, this clone is large (0.1 to 1%). The rearrangement joins TRBV27 to TRBJ1-6; D is unresolved. The V gene lost 4 bases and the J gene lost 8 bases, with 6 bases spanning the gap. The CDR3 is made up of 12 amino acids. In germline, CDR1 is MNHEY, CDR2 SMNVEV (reference sequence). Here the CDR3 DNA reads TGTGCCAGCAGTTCTCTTTATTCACCCCTCCACTTT. This translates into CASSSLYSPLHF.

The chain carries TRBV7-6 and TRBJ2-3; 10 bases line up with TRBD2. CDR3 length: 17 residues. Trimming removed 5 bases from V and 1 base from J; junction bases left unmatched: 9. Germline-derived CDR1 and CDR2 are SGHVS and FNYEAQ. The CDR3 DNA reads TGTGCCAGCAGCACTAGGGGGACTAGCGTTGGCACAGATACGCAGTATTTT. This gives the protein CASSTRGTSVGTDTQYF. Looking up the rest from reference TRBV7-6 and TRBJ2-3 gives the full variable domain: GAGVSQSPRYKVTKRGQDVALRCDPISGHVSLYWYRQALGQGPEFLTYFNYEAQQDKSGLPNDRFSAERPEGSISTLTIQRTEQRDSAMYRCASSTRGTSVGTDTQYFGPGTRLTVL.

Worth noting for this clone: One end of the junction varies from germline; a read error may be responsible. The chain joins TRBV7-9 to TRBJ1-6; D gene unclear. The CDR3 runs 12 residues. CDR1 SEHNR and CDR2 FQNEAQ come from the germline V gene (reference sequence). The CDR3: CASSFRNSHLHF. CDR3 nucleotide sequence: TGTGCCAGCAGCTTTCGCAATTCACACCTCCACTTT.

This rearrangement joins TRBV30 to TRBJ1-3, with a possible D match to TRBD1 (5 bases). The CDR3 sequence is 13 residues long. Deletions cut 2 bases from V and 2 bases from J, with 7 bases between. Germline values: CDR1 GTSNPN, CDR2 SVGIG (reference sequence). The CDR3 loop reads CAWSRGAGNTIYF. The CDR3 region has the DNA TGTGCCTGGAGTAGGGGTGCTGGAAACACCATATATTTT.

The rearrangement links TRBV5-1 to TRBJ1-2, with TRBD1 matching over 8 bases. The CDR3 covers 15 residues. CDR1 is SGHRS and CDR2 is YFSETQ in the germline V gene. V gave up 4 bases and J gave up 4 bases; unmatched junction bases: 9. This CDR3 reads CASSPSTGESYGYTF. DNA for the CDR3: TGCGCCAGCAGCCCTTCGACAGGGGAGAGCTATGGCTACACCTTC.

This clone was observed a handful of times. V usage is TRBV6-1 and J usage is TRBJ2-7; TRBD1 might be the D (6 bases). Germline V gene data show CDR1 as MNHNS and CDR2 as SASEGT. The CDR3 contains 15 residues. V lost 7 bases and J 4 bases, leaving 20 bases between the germline ends. CDR3 protein: CASTGAWGWTYEQYF. As DNA, the CDR3 is TGTGCCAGCACAGGGGCCTGGGGATGGACTTACGAGCAGTACTTC.

This clone has more than one count but fewer than ten. Relative to the germline gene, one junction end is altered; a read error may explain this. The chain recombines TRBV6-1 with TRBJ2-7; D possibly corresponds to TRBD1 (6 bases). This CDR3 spans 13 amino acids. Looked up from germline, CDR1 is MNHNS and CDR2 is SASEGT. The CDR3 sequence is CASSVDSFYEQCF. The CDR3 bases are TGTGCCAGCAGTGTGGACAGCTTCTACGAGCAGTGCTTC.